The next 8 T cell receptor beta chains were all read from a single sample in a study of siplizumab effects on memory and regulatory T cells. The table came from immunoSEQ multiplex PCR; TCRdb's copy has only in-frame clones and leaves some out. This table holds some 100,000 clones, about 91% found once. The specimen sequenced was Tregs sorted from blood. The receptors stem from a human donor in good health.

The CDR3: CASSLTRESWDEQFF. DNA of the CDR3: TGTGCCAGCAGCTTAACGCGGGAGAGTTGGGATGAGCAGTTCTTC. This chain connects TRBV7-3 to TRBJ2-1; 7 bases match TRBD2. CDR1 is SGHTA, CDR2 FQGTGA, per germline. With V trimmed by 0 bases and J by 8 bases, 7 bases remained unmatched. CDR3 length: 15 residues.

The chain's CDR3 is CASSNVGGETQYF. CDR3 DNA: TGTGCCAGTAGTAACGTCGGCGGGGAGACCCAGTACTTC. V gene TRBV19 combines with J gene TRBJ2-5; maybe TRBD2 (5 bases). Looked up from germline, CDR1 is LNHDA and CDR2 is SQIVND (reference sequence). This CDR3 comprises 13 residues. V lost 4 bases and J lost 5, with 11 bases in between.

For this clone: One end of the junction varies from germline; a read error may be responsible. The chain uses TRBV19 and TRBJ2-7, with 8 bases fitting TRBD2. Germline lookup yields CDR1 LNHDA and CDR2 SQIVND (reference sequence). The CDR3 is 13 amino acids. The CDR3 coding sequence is TGTGCCAGTAGGATAGCGGGGACCGGGACTCCATACTTC. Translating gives CASRIAGTGTPYF.

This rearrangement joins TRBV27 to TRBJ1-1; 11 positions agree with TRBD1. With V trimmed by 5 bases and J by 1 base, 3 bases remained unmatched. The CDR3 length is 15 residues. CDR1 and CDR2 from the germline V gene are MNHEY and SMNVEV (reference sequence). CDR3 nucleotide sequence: TGTGCCAGCAGTGTCGGGACAGGGGGGAACACTGAAGCTTTCTTT. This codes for CASSVGTGGNTEAFF.

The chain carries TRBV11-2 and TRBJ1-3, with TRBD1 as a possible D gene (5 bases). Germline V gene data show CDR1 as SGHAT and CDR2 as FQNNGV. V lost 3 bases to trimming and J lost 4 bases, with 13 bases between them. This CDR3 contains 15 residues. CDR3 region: CASSLDGAGGNTIYF. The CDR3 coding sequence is TGTGCCAGCAGCTTGGACGGGGCGGGGGGAAACACCATATATTTT.

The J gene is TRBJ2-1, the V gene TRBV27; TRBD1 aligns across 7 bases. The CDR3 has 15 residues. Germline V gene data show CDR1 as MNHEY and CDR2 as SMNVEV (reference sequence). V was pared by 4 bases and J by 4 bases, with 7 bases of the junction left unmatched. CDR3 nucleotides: TGTGCCAGCAGTTCCCCAGGACAGGAATACAATGAGCAGTTCTTC. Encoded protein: CASSSPGQEYNEQFF.

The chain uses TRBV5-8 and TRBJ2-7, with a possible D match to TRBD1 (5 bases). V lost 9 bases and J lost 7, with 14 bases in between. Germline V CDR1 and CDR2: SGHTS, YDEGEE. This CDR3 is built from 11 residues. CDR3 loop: CATARGGEQYF. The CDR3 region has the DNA TGTGCCACAGCAAGGGGCGGAGAGCAGTACTTC.

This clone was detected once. CDR3 region: CASSPRYTDTQYF. The CDR3 bases are TGTGCCAGCAGCCCTAGATACACAGATACGCAGTATTTT. V gene TRBV11-3 combines with J gene TRBJ2-3; D ambiguous. Germline CDR1 SGHNT, CDR2 YENEEA. The CDR3 is made up of 13 amino acids. Deletions cut 5 bases from V and 2 bases from J, with 8 bases between.